This is a list of T cell receptor beta chains from one sample in a study of cytomegalovirus exposure and HLA in healthy donors. The repertoire was sequenced with immunoSEQ multiplex PCR; TCRdb's copy has only in-frame clones and lacks some. Of 100,000 or so clones in the sample, more than 60% were seen once. Specimen: PBMCs. The receptors originated from a man aged 30-40 years in good health and CMV-seronegative. Each CDR3 is given with its conserved first and last residue. A D gene is named only where the DNA matches it firmly. Rows may omit the clone size; those that give it use once, few, many or a size class.

D gene	V gene	clone size	J gene	CDR3 DNA	CDR3 protein
-	TRBV9	-	TRBJ1-2	TGTGCCAGCAGATACCACGGGGGGGACGAATATGGCTACACCTTC	CASRYHGGDEYGYTF
TRBD1	TRBV4-2	-	TRBJ1-3	TGTGCCAGCAGCCAAGCATCCCGTCGGGACAGGGGTCGAAACACCATATATTTT	CASSQASRRDRGRNTIYF
TRBD1	TRBV28	-	TRBJ1-1	TGTGCCAGCAGTTTATCAGGGGGGACTGAAGCTTTCTTT	CASSLSGGTEAFF
-	TRBV29-1	-	TRBJ1-1	TGCAGCGTAACCTCACCCCGGGGGAACACTGAAGCTTTCTTT	CSVTSPRGNTEAFF
-	TRBV30	-	TRBJ1-6	TGCGCCTGGACGGGACTGGAATCACCCCTCCACTTT	CAWTGLESPLHF
TRBD2	TRBV10-1	once	TRBJ2-2	TGCGCCAGCAGTGTGAGCGGGGGTCCCACCGGGGAGCTGTTTTTT	CASSVSGGPTGELFF
TRBD1	TRBV7-3	once	TRBJ1-1	TGTGCCAGCAGCGTCACAGGGGGCGGCACTGAAGCTTTCTTT	CASSVTGGGTEAFF
TRBD2	TRBV30	-	TRBJ2-3	TGTGCCTGGAGTGTATGGATTAGCGGGGGACCTCGGGCAGATACGCAGTATTTT	CAWSVWISGGPRADTQYF
TRBD1	TRBV29-1	-	TRBJ1-2	TGCAGCGTTGAGGGGACAGCCTCTAGGGGCTATGGCTACACCTTC	CSVEGTASRGYGYTF
TRBD1	TRBV9	-	TRBJ1-6	TGTGCCAGCAGCTCCCGGACAGGGGACTCGGGTTCACCCCTCCACTTT	CASSSRTGDSGSPLHF
-	TRBV7-2	-	TRBJ2-3	TGTGCCAGCAGACCTGCAGGGGAGAAAGATACGCAGTATTTT	CASRPAGEKDTQYF
TRBD1	TRBV9	-	TRBJ2-5	TGTGCCAGCAGCGCTACGACGACAGGGGGCGGGGAGACCCAGTACTTC	CASSATTTGGGETQYF
-	TRBV6-5	few	TRBJ1-5	TGTGCCAGTACAGGATTTAGCAATCAGCCCCAGCATTTT	CASTGFSNQPQHF
TRBD1	TRBV19	-	TRBJ1-1	TGTGCCAGTAGACAGGGGTGGACCGCTGAAGCTTTCTTT	CASRQGWTAEAFF
-	TRBV10-3	-	TRBJ1-2	TGTGCCATCAGGAATCCTGGGGAGGTAAAGGAGGGCTACACCTTC	CAIRNPGEVKEGYTF
-	TRBV5-1	-	TRBJ2-6	TGCGCCAGCAGCCTATTCACGGGTTCTGGGGCCAACGTCCTGACTTTC	CASSLFTGSGANVLTF
-	TRBV30	-	TRBJ2-7	TGTGCCTGGAGTCCTGGGGAGGGGGCCTACGAGCAGTACTTC	CAWSPGEGAYEQYF
-	TRBV29-1	few	TRBJ1-1	TGCAGCGTTGACAGGGGTGCCGCTGAAGCTTTCTTT	CSVDRGAAEAFF
-	TRBV18	-	TRBJ2-7	TGTGCCAGCTCACCACCATCAGTACCCTACGAGCAGTACTTC	CASSPPSVPYEQYF
-	TRBV6-5	-	TRBJ2-5	TGTGCCAGCAGTTACTGGTCCTCGAGGGAGACCCAGTACTTC	CASSYWSSRETQYF
-	TRBV4-3	few	TRBJ1-4	TGCGCCAGCAGCCAAGAGGCCCAGACAACTAATGAAAAACTGTTTTTT	CASSQEAQTTNEKLFF
-	TRBV19	once	TRBJ2-5	TGTGCCAGTAGTATAACAGGGCGTAACCAAGAGACCCAGTACTTC	CASSITGRNQETQYF
TRBD1	TRBV2	-	TRBJ1-4	TGTGCCAGCAGTGGGGGGACAGGCATTAATGAAAAACTGTTTTTT	CASSGGTGINEKLFF
-	TRBV19	-	TRBJ1-1	TGTGCCAGTAGTCGCCAGGGATCTGAAGCTTTCTTT	CASSRQGSEAFF
-	TRBV6-1	-	TRBJ2-7	TGTGCCAGCAGTGAGCCCCCGGGTTACGAGCAGTACTTC	CASSEPPGYEQYF
TRBD1	TRBV6-5	-	TRBJ1-1	TGTGCCAGCACCCCGGACAGGGGAACGACTGAAGCTTTCTTT	CASTPDRGTTEAFF
-	TRBV5-1	few	TRBJ1-3	TGCGCCAGCAGCCCGGAGGGCTCTGGAAACACCATATATTTT	CASSPEGSGNTIYF
TRBD1	TRBV6-1	-	TRBJ2-7	TGTGCCAGCAGGGCAGAACAGGGGGCTTACGAGCAGTACTTC	CASRAEQGAYEQYF
TRBD1	TRBV28	-	TRBJ2-1	TGTGCCAGCAGTTTAATTGGGACAGAACACAATGAGCAGTTCTTC	CASSLIGTEHNEQFF
TRBD1	TRBV27	-	TRBJ1-4	TGTGCCAGCAGCTTCCGGACAGGGAATGAAAAACTGTTTTTT	CASSFRTGNEKLFF
TRBD2	TRBV28	-	TRBJ2-7	TGTGCCAGCAGTTCCGCAGCTAGCGGGAGTAGGGACGAGCAGTACTTC	CASSSAASGSRDEQYF
TRBD1	TRBV5-1	-	TRBJ2-2	TGCGCCAGCCGCCAAGGGACAGGGAACACCGGGGAGCTGTTTTTT	CASRQGTGNTGELFF
-	TRBV7-2	-	TRBJ1-3	TGTGCCAGCAGCATCGATCCGACAAGTGGAAACACCATATATTTT	CASSIDPTSGNTIYF
TRBD2	TRBV6-6	few	TRBJ2-3	TGTGCCAGCAGCAAGGGGACTAGCGGTGGGACAGATACGCAGTATTTT	CASSKGTSGGTDTQYF
TRBD1	TRBV10-2	-	TRBJ2-7	TGCGCCAGCAAGGCCGACAGGGAGAGATACGAGCAGTACTTC	CASKADRERYEQYF
-	TRBV7-9	few	TRBJ2-7	TGTGCCAGCAGCTCGTACGGGAGCGTGACTTACGAGCAGTACTTC	CASSSYGSVTYEQYF
TRBD2	TRBV9	-	TRBJ2-5	TGTGCCAGCAGCGCCAGCTGGACTAGCGGGGGGGAAGAACAGACCCAGTACTTC	CASSASWTSGGEEQTQYF
-	TRBV7-9	-	TRBJ1-2	TGTGCCAGCAGACCCAACAGGGCGGATGGCTACACCTTC	CASRPNRADGYTF
-	TRBV27	-	TRBJ1-1	TGTGCCAGCAGTACTAGCTCAGGCGGGGCCCCCATTGAAGCTTTCTTT	CASSTSSGGAPIEAFF
TRBD1	TRBV7-2	-	TRBJ1-2	TGTGCCAGCAGCCTTAAGACAGGGCCAAACTATGGCTACACCTTC	CASSLKTGPNYGYTF
-	TRBV6-5	-	TRBJ2-3	TGTGCCAGCATGGCGCGGGGCTCAGATACGCAGTATTTT	CASMARGSDTQYF
TRBD1	TRBV30	-	TRBJ2-7	TGTGCCTGGAGCTCTGGGACAGGGACCTACGAGCAGTACTTC	CAWSSGTGTYEQYF
-	TRBV7-9	-	TRBJ1-1	TGTGCCAGCAGCCCACGGGGGAGGGTTGGGGACACTGAAGCTTTCTTT	CASSPRGRVGDTEAFF
-	TRBV7-3	-	TRBJ2-1	TGTGCCAGCAGCTTAATAAGCGGTTCTAACAATGAGCAGTTCTTC	CASSLISGSNNEQFF
TRBD2	TRBV7-9	once	TRBJ2-7	TGTGCCAGCAGCACTAGCGGGTCCTCCTACGAGCAGTACTTC	CASSTSGSSYEQYF
TRBD2	TRBV7-6	-	TRBJ2-3	TGTGCCAGCAGCCCAGGAGCGGGAGAAGATACGCAGTATTTT	CASSPGAGEDTQYF
-	TRBV25-1	-	TRBJ1-4	TGTGCCAGCAGTTCTCCGCGGACAACTAATGAAAAACTGTTTTTT	CASSSPRTTNEKLFF
-	TRBV6-5	-	TRBJ2-1	TGTGCCAGCAGTATAGGTCGCGGGAAAGATGAGCAGTTCTTC	CASSIGRGKDEQFF
TRBD1	TRBV5-1	-	TRBJ1-2	TGCGCCAGCAGCTTGGCTATCGCAGGGGGCGGCGATGGCTACACCTTC	CASSLAIAGGGDGYTF
-	TRBV6-5	-	TRBJ2-3	TGTGCCAGCAGTTACTCGGACTCATCCACAGATACGCAGTATTTT	CASSYSDSSTDTQYF
-	TRBV18	-	TRBJ2-7	TGTGCCAGCTCTGGTGCCAGATACGAGCAGTACTTC	CASSGARYEQYF
-	TRBV7-8	-	TRBJ1-2	TGTGCCAGCAGCTTAGAGGGAGGGAACTATGGCTACACCTTC	CASSLEGGNYGYTF
-	TRBV5-1	-	TRBJ2-7	TGCGCCAGCAGCTTTGGAGCAGGGGCGGCCTACGAGCAGTACTTC	CASSFGAGAAYEQYF
-	TRBV4-2	few	TRBJ2-7	TGTGCCAGCAGCCAAGATGGCGGGATCTATTACGAGCAGTACTTC	CASSQDGGIYYEQYF
-	TRBV9	-	TRBJ2-1	TGTGCCAGCAGCCCTAACGCTCAAACCAATGAGCAGTTCTTC	CASSPNAQTNEQFF